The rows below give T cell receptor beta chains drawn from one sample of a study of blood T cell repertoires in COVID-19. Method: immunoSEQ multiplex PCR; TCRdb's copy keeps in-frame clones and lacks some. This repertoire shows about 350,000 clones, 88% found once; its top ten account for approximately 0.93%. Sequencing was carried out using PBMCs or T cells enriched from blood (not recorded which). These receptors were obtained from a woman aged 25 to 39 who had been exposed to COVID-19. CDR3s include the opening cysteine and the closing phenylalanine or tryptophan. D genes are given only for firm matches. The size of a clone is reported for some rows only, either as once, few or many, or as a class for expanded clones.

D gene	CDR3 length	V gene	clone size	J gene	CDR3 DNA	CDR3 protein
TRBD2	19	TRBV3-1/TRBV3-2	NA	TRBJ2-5	TGTGCCAGCAGCCAAGATCTCACTAGCGGGAATCCCTCCCAAGAGACCCAGTACTTC	CASSQDLTSGNPSQETQYF
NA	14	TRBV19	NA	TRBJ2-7	TGTGCCAGTAGTCCCCGACAGAGATCCTACGAGCAGTACTTC	CASSPRQRSYEQYF
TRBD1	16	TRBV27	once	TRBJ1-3	TGTGCCAGCAGTGGGGACAGGGGGAAGTTTGGAAACACCATATATTTT	CASSGDRGKFGNTIYF
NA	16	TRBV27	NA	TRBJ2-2	TGTGCCAGCAGTATACTACTGAAATCGAACACCGGGGAGCTGTTTTTT	CASSILLKSNTGELFF
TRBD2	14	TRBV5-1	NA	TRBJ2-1	TGCGCCAGCAGCTTGATAGCGGGAGGCCCGACCCCCTTCTTC	CASSLIAGGPTPFF
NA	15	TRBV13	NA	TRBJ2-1	TGTGCCAGCAGCCCCCGGAGGGCCCTTTACAATGAGCAGTTCTTC	CASSPRRALYNEQFF
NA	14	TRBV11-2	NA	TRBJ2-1	TGTGCCAGCAGCTTATCTGTCTCCTACAATGAGCAGTTCTTC	CASSLSVSYNEQFF
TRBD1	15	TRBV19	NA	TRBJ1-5	TGTGCCAGTATGGGGACAGGGGTTATTCATCAGCCCCAGCATTTT	CASMGTGVIHQPQHF
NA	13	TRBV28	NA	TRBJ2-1	TGTGCCAGCAGCGGGATTATCCACAATGAGCAGTTCTTC	CASSGIIHNEQFF
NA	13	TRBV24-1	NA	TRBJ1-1	TGTGCCACCAGTGATGACAGAAACACTGAAGCTTTCTTT	CATSDDRNTEAFF
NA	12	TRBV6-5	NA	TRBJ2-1	TGTGCCAGCTGGGACTTGGGGAATGAGCAGTTCTTC	CASWDLGNEQFF
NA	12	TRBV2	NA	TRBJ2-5	TGTGCCAGCAGACAGGGTTCGGAGACCCAGTACTTC	CASRQGSETQYF
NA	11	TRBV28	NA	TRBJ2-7	TGTGCCAGCAGAACGGAGTACGAGCAGTACTTC	CASRTEYEQYF
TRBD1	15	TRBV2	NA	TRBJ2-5	TGTGCCAGCAGCCTCTGGGGGACAGAGAAAGAGACCCAGTACTTC	CASSLWGTEKETQYF
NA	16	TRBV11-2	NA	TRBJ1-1	TGTGCCAGCAGCTTAACAAGGGGACTGGGGAACACTGAAGCTTTCTTT	CASSLTRGLGNTEAFF
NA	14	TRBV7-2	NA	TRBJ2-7	TGTGCCAGCAGCGCGTCGACGTATCCGGGAGAGCAGTACTTC	CASSASTYPGEQYF
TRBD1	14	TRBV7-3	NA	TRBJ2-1	TGTGCCAGCAGCCGGGGACAGGCCTACAATGAGCAGTTCTTC	CASSRGQAYNEQFF
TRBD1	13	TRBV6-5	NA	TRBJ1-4	TGTGCCGCAAGACAGGGGGAGGCTGAAAAACTGTTTTTT	CAARQGEAEKLFF
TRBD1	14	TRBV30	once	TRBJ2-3	TGTGCCTGGACAGGGGGCTCGAGCACAGATACGCAGTATTTT	CAWTGGSSTDTQYF
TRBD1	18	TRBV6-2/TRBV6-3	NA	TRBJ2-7	TGTGCCAGCAGTTACCCTATATACCGGGACAGCCGAGGCTACGAGCAGTACTTC	CASSYPIYRDSRGYEQYF
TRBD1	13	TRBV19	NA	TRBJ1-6	TGTGCCAGTAGCGGGACAGTCAGTTCACCCCTCCACTTT	CASSGTVSSPLHF
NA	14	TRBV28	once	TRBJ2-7	TGTGCCAGCAGTTCACCCCCTGCAGGTGCCGGGCAGTACTTC	CASSSPPAGAGQYF
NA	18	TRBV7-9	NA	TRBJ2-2	TGTGCCAGCAGCTGGCTAATGTTGACCGGGGCGAACACCGGGGAGCTGTTTTTT	CASSWLMLTGANTGELFF
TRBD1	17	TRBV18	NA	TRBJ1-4	TGTGCCAGCTCACCACCGGGACAGGGACCCCCGGTGGGAAAACTGTTTTTT	CASSPPGQGPPVGKLFF
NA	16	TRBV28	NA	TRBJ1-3	TGTGCCAGCAGTTCCCCACGCCTGGAGCTCGGAAACACCATATATTTT	CASSSPRLELGNTIYF
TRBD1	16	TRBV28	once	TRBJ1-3	TGTGCCAGCAGCTTCGAACTGACAGGGCGAGGAAACACCATATATTTT	CASSFELTGRGNTIYF
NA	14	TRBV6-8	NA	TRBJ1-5	TGTGCCAGCAGTAACAAGGCGGGCAATCAGCCCCAGCATTTT	CASSNKAGNQPQHF
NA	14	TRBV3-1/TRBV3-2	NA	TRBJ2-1	TGTGCCAGCAGCCAAGGTCGGCTAGCGAATGAGCAGTTCTTC	CASSQGRLANEQFF
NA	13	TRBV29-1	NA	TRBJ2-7	TGCAGCGTACTCGGATCTCAGGGGTACGAGCAGTACTTC	CSVLGSQGYEQYF
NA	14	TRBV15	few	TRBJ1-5	TGTGCCACCAGCAGAGATACCGGCCAGGGGCCCCAGCATTTT	CATSRDTGQGPQHF
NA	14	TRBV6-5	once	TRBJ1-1	TGTGCCAGCAGTAAAAGGACAGAATCCCCTGAAGCTTTCTTT	CASSKRTESPEAFF